This T cell receptor beta chain was identified in a study of T cell responses to AZD1222 COVID-19 vaccine. General study results and limits: Seropositive at baseline were only a handful of AZD1222 recipients. Clonal diversity may have been underestimated, and the donors were mostly white British, with more females than males. Sampling captured repertoires only after the peak T cell response.

Here immunoSEQ multiplex PCR was the method, and the copy in TCRdb shows in-frame clones only, minus some. This repertoire shows 130,000 to 150,000 clones, 80% to 95% found once; its top ten account for about 3%. This clone was detected only once. As yet, its antigen is unknown. This sample comprised peripheral blood, obtained on day 0 of AZD1222 vaccination. The TCR sequence derives from an adult in good health.

The CDR3 coding sequence is TGTGCCAGCAGTGACAGGGCCGGGTATGGCTACACCTTC. It translates to CASSDRAGYGYTF. V usage is TRBV6-1 and J usage is TRBJ1-2, with a tentative D call TRBD1 (5 bases). The CDR3 sequence is 13 residues long. Germline V lookup: CDR1 MNHNS, CDR2 SASEGT. The V end was cut by 3 bases, the J end by 5 bases, with 10 bases between.